This T cell receptor (beta chain) was sequenced for a study of beta chain features in type 1 diabetes. Across the whole study: On cell yields, gender and age, patients and healthy donors were similar. The samples had 85 million to 130 million sorted cells examined in all.

CDR3 length equals 11 residues. CDR1 and CDR2 from the germline V gene are GTSNPN and SVGIG (reference sequence). V was trimmed by 3 bases and J by 9 bases, leaving 11 bases between them. Reverse transcribing all isolated RNA meant expressed TCRB transcripts were sequenced. Assay: immunoSEQ multiplex PCR; the TCRdb copy retains only in-frame clones and omits some. The data contain roughly 150,000 clones, approximately 8.7% of them singletons. Findings of the study overall: A moderate, significant TCRB CDR3 shortening appeared in type 1 diabetes across four CD4+ subsets. Highly expressing activated T cells could be over-counted with a cDNA template.

This clone was seen a handful of times. The antigen remains undetermined. The chain is built from TRBV30 and TRBJ1-1, with D possibly TRBD1 on 5 matching bases. The clonotype was recovered from a woman aged 25-40 years with type 1 diabetes. What was sequenced was central memory CD4+ T cells from blood. The CDR3 bases are TGTGCCTGGAGGGGACGGGGGAAAGCTTTCTTT. Translation: CAWRGRGKAFF.